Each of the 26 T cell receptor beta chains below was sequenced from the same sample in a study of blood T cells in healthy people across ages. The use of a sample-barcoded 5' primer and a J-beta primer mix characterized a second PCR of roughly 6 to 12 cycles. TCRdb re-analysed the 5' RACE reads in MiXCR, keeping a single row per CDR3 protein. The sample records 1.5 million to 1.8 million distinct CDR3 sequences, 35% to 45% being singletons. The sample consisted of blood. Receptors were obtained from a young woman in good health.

Here the CDR3 reads CASSQDLTSGRKDNEQFF. CDR3 nucleotide sequence: TGTGCCAGCAGCCAAGATCTGACTAGCGGGAGGAAGGACAATGAGCAGTTCTTC. The rearrangement uses TRBV3-1 and TRBJ2-1, with 13 bases identical to TRBD2. Germline values: CDR1 LGHDT, CDR2 YNNKEL (reference sequence). Trimming removed 0 bases from V and 5 bases from J; junction bases left unmatched: 7. This CDR3 is built from 18 residues.

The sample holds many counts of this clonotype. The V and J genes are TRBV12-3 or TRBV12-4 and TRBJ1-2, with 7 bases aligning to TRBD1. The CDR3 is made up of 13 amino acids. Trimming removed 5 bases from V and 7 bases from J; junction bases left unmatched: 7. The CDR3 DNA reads TGTGCCAGCAGTCCCGACAGGGCTGGTGGCTACACCTTC. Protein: CASSPDRAGGYTF.

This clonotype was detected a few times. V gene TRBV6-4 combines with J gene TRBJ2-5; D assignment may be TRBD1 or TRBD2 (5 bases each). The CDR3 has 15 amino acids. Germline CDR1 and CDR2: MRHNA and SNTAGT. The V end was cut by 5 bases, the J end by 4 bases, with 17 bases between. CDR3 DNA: TGTGCCAGCAGTCCACATGGGGACGGTTTAGAGACCCAGTACTTC. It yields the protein CASSPHGDGLETQYF.

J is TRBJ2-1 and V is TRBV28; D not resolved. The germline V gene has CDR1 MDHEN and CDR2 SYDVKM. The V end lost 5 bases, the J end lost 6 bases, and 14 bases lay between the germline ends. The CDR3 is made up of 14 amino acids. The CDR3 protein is CASSPPGPANEQFF. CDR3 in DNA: TGTGCCAGCAGTCCCCCAGGCCCGGCCAATGAGCAGTTCTTC.

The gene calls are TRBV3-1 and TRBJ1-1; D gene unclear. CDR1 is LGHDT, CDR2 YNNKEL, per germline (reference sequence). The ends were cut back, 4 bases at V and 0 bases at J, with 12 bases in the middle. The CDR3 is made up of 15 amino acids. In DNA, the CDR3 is TGTGCCAGCAGCCCAAGCGGGGAGGTGAACACTGAAGCTTTCTTT. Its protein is CASSPSGEVNTEAFF.

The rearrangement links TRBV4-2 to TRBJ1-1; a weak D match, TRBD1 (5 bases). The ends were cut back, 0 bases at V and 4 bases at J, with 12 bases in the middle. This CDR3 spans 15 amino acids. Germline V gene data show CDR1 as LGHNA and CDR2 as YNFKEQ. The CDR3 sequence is CASSQDPAGITEAFF. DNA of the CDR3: TGTGCCAGCAGCCAAGATCCGGCAGGGATCACTGAAGCTTTCTTT.

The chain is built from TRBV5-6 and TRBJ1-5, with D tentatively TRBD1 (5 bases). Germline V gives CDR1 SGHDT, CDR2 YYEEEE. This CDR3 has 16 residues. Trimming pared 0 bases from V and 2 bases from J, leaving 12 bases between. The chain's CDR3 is CASSLARGGGNQPQHF. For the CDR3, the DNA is TGTGCCAGCAGCTTGGCAAGGGGAGGGGGCAATCAGCCCCAGCATTTT.

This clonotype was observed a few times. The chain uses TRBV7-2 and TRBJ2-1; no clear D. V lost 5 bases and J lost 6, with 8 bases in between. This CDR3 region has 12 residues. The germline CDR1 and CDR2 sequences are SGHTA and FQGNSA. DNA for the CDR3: TGTGCCAGCAGCCTCCAGCGCAATGAGCAGTTCTTC. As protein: CASSLQRNEQFF.

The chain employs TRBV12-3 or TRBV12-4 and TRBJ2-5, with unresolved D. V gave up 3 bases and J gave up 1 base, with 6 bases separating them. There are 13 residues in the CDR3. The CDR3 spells CASSFHGQETQYF. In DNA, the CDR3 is TGTGCCAGCAGTTTTCACGGCCAAGAGACCCAGTACTTC.

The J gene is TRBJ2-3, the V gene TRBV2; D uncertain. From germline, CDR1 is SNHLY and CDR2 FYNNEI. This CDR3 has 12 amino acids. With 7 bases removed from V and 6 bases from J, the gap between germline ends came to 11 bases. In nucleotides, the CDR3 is TGTGCCAGCAAGGACCCAGCGGATACGCAGTATTTT. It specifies CASKDPADTQYF.

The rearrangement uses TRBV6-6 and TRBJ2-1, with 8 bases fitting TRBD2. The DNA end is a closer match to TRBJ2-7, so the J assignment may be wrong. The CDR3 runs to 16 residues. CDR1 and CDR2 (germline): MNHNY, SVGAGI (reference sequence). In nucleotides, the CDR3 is TGTGCCAGCAGGGATGGACTAGCCGGCTCCTACAATGAGCAGTACTTC. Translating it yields CASRDGLAGSYNEQYF.

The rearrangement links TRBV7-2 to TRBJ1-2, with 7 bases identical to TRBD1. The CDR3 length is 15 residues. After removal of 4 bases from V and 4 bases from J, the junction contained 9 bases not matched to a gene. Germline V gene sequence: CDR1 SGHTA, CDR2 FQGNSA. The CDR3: CASSSRMTGSYGYTF. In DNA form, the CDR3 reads TGTGCCAGCAGCTCGCGAATGACAGGGTCCTATGGCTACACCTTC.

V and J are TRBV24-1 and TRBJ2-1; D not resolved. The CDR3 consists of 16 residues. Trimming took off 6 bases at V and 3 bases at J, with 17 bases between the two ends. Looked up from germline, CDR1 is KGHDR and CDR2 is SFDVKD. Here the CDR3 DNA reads TGTGCCACCAGTACTGTCCAAACCCTAGGCTACAATGAGCAGTTCTTC. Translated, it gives CATSTVQTLGYNEQFF.

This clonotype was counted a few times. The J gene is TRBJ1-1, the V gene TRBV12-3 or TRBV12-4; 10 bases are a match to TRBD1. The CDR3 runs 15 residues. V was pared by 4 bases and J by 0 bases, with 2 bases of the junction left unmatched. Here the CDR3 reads CASSSTGGLNTEAFF. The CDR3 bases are TGTGCCAGCAGTTCGACAGGGGGCTTGAACACTGAAGCTTTCTTT.

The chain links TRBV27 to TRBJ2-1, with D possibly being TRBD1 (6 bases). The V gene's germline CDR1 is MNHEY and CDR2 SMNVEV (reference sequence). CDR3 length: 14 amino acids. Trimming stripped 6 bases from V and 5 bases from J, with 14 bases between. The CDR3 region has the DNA TGTGCCAGCAGACCCCAGGGGTACGACAATGAGCAGTTCTTC. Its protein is CASRPQGYDNEQFF.

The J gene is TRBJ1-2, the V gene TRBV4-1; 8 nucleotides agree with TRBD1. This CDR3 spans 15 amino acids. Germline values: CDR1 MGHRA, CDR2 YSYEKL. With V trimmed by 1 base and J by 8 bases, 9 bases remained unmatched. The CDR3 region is CASSQVRDRLWGYTF. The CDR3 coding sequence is TGCGCCAGCAGCCAAGTCCGGGACAGGCTGTGGGGCTACACCTTC.

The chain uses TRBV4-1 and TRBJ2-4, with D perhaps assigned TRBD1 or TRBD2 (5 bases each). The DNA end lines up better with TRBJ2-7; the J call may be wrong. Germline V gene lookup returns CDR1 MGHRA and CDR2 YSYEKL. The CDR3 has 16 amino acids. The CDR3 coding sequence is TGCGCCAGCAGCCAACTCCCCGGGACCGTCATCGGCGAGCAGTACTTC. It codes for CASSQLPGTVIGEQYF.

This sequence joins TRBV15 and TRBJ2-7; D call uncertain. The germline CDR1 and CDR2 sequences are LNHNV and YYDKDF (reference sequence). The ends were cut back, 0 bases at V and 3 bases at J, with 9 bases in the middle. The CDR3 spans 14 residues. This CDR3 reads CATSRDHNNYEQYF. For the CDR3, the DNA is TGTGCCACCAGCAGAGATCACAATAACTACGAGCAGTACTTC.

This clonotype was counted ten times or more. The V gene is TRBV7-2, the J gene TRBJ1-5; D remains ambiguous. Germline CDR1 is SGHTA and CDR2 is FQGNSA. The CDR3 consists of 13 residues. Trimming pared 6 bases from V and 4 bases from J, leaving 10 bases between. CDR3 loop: CASSLTQNQPQHF. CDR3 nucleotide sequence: TGTGCCAGCAGTTTAACTCAGAATCAGCCCCAGCATTTT. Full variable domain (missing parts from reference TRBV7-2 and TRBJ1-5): GAGVSQSPSNKVTEKGKDVELRCDPISGHTALYWYRQSLGQGLEFLIYFQGNSAPDKSGLPSDRFSAERTGGSVSTLTIQRTQQEDSAVYLCASSLTQNQPQHFGDGTRLSIL.

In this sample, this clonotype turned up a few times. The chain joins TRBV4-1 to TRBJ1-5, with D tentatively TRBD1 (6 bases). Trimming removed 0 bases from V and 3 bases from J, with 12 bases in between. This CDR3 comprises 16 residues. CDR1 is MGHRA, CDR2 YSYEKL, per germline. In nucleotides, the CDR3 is TGCGCCAGCAGCCAAGATCGGGACACCTACAATCAGCCCCAGCATTTT. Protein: CASSQDRDTYNQPQHF.

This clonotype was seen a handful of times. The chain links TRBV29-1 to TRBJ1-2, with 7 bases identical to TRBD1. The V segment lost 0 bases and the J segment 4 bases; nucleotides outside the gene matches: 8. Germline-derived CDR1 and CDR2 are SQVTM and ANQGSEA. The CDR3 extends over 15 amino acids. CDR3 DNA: TGCAGCGTTGAAGATCGTCGGGACAGACCCTATGGCTACACCTTC. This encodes CSVEDRRDRPYGYTF.

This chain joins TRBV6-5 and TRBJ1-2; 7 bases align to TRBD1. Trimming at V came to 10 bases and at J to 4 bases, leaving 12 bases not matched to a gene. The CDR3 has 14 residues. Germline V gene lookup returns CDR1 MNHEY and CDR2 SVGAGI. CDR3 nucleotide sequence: TGTGCCAACCGGTTAGGGGGCGCGGGCTATGGCTACACCTTC. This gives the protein CANRLGGAGYGYTF.

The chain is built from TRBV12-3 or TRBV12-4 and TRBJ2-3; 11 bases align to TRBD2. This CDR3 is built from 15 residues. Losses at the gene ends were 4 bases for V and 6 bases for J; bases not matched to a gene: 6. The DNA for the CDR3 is TGTGCCAGCAGTTATAGCGGGAGGGCCGAGGATACGCAGTATTTT. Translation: CASSYSGRAEDTQYF.

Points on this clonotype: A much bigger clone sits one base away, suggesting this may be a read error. Here the CDR3 reads CSARQPILYNEQYF. As DNA, the CDR3 is TGCAGTGCTAGGCAGCCAATCCTCTACAATGAGCAGTACTTC. The V call is TRBV20-1, the J call TRBJ2-1; D unresolved. The end of the DNA aligns better with TRBJ2-7, so the J call may be wrong. The length of the CDR3 is 14 residues. Germline lookup yields CDR1 DFQATT and CDR2 SNEGSKA (reference sequence).

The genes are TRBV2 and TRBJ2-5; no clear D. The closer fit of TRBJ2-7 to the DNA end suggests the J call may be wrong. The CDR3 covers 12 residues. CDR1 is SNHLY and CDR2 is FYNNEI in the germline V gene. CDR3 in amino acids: CASSANSGEQYF. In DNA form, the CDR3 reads TGTGCCAGCAGTGCCAACTCGGGCGAGCAGTACTTC.

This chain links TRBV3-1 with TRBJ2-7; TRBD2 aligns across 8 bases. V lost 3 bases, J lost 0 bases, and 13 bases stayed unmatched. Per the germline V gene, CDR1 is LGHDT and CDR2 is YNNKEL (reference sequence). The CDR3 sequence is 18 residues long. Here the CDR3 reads CASSHQRSAGGTSYEQYF. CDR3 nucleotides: TGTGCCAGCAGCCATCAACGGTCCGCGGGAGGTACCTCCTACGAGCAGTACTTC.